This T cell receptor beta chain comes out of a study of blood T cells in healthy people across ages. Findings of the study overall: Older age coincided with a roughly linear decline in TCR beta diversity per million T cells.

The CDR3 length is 13 residues. CDR1 and CDR2 from the germline V gene are SGHVS and FNYEAQ. Trimming pared 3 bases from V and 2 bases from J, leaving 7 bases between. Every sample yielded at least 6 million isolated PBMCs. This clonotype was seen many times. The target antigen is unknown. Next came a second PCR, run for about 7 to 11 cycles, which used a sample-barcoded 5' primer along with a J-beta primer mix. The template-switch adaptor, which had 12 random nucleotides, put a tag on each cDNA molecule. Every sample returned 2.5 million or more CDR3-containing paired-end reads. TCRdb itself ran the 5' RACE reads through MiXCR, one entry per CDR3 protein. This sample has approximately 800,000 distinct CDR3 sequences, with about 45% found just once.

This receptor was obtained from a man at least 80 years old in good health. Sequenced material: blood. The genes are TRBV7-6 and TRBJ2-5, with D unresolved. The CDR3 loop reads CASSFGSQETQYF. The CDR3 DNA sequence: TGTGCCAGCAGCTTTGGGTCACAAGAGACCCAGTACTTC.